This T cell receptor beta chain was captured in a study of neurological immune-mediated disorders. Study conclusions and caveats: It was HTLV-1-associated myelopathy that showed the most TCR clonal expansion, while multiple sclerosis showed the least, falling below healthy controls. No expanded-clone CDR3 amino acid sequence recurred across subjects, suggesting private TCR-beta repertoires.

Unsorted libraries were generated from 2 million PBMCs. These cells had been stored in RNAlater at -80 C. In its sample, this clonotype was seen a few times. Its antigen is undetermined. Its ends do not fully match the called genes, so a read error is possible. The authors obtained over 200 million TCR-beta sequences from 15-18 subjects per sequencing run. From the 5' RACE reads, TCRdb called clonotypes with MiXCR, one entry per CDR3 protein. The table lists tens of thousands of distinct CDR3 sequences, roughly 3.9% of them singletons. The receptor's source is a man under 40 with multiple sclerosis. Input material: PBMCs.

The CDR3 DNA reads as TGTGCCAGCAGCACCAGGGAAGGCGATTCACCCCTCAACTTT. This gives the protein CASSTREGDSPLNF. This rearrangement joins TRBV12-3 or TRBV12-4 to TRBJ1-6, with D maybe TRBD1 (5 bases). This CDR3 contains 14 residues.